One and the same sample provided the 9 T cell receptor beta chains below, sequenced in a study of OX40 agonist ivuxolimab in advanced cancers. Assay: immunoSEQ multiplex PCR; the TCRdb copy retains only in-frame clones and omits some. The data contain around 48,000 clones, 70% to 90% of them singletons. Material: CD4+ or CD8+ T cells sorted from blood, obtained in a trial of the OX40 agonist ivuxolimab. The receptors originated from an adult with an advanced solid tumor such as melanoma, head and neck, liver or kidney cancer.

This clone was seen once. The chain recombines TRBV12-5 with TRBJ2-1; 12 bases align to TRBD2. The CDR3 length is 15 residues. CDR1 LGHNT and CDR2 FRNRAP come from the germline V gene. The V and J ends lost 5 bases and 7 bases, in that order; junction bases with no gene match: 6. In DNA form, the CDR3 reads TGTGCTAGTGGTCTCGGACTAGCGGGATATAATGAGCAGTTCTTC. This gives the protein CASGLGLAGYNEQFF.

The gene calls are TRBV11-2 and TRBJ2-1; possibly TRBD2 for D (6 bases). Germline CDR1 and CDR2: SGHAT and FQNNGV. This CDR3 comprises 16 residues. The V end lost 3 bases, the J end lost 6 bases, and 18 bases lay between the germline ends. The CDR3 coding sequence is TGTGCCAGCAGCTTTGTATCGGTAGCGGTTGCCAATGAGCAGTTCTTC. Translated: CASSFVSVAVANEQFF.

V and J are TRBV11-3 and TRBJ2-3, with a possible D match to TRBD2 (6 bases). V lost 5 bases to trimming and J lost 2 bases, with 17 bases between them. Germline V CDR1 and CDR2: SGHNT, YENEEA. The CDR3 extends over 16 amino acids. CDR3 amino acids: CASSPRAGGATDTQYF. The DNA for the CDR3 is TGTGCCAGCAGCCCCCGGGCTGGCGGGGCCACAGATACGCAGTATTTT.

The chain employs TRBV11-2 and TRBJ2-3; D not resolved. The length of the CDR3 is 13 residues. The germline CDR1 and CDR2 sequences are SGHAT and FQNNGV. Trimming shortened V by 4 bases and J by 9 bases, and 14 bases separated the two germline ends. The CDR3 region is CASSSGSLGTQYF. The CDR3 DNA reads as TGTGCCAGCAGCTCCGGCAGCTTGGGGACGCAGTATTTT.

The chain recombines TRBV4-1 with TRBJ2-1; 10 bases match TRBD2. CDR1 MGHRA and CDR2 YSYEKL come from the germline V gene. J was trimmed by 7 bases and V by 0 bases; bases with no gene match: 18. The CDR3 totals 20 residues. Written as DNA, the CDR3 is TGCGCCAGCAGCCAAGATCCGGGACAGGCGTCTAGCGGGAGAAATAATGAGCAGTTCTTC. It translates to CASSQDPGQASSGRNNEQFF.

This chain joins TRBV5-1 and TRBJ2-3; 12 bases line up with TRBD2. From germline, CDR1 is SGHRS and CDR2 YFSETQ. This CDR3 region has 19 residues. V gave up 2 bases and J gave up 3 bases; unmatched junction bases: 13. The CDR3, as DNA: TGCGCCAGCAGCTTAGGGGGTCTAGCGGGAGGGCCTTGGACAGATACGCAGTATTTT. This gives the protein CASSLGGLAGGPWTDTQYF.

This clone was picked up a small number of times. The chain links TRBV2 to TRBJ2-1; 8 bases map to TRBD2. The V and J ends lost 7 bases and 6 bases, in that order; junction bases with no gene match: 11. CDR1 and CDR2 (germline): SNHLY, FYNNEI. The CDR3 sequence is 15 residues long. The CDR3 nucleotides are TGTGCCAGCAAAGGTCGAAGCGGGAGTACCAATGAGCAGTTCTTC. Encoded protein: CASKGRSGSTNEQFF.

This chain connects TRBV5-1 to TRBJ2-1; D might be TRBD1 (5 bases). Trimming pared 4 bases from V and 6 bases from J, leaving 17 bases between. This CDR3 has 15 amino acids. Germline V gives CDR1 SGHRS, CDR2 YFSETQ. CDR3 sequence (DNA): TGCGCCAGCAGCCATCTGGATTGGGGCTCCAATGAGCAGTTCTTC. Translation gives CASSHLDWGSNEQFF.

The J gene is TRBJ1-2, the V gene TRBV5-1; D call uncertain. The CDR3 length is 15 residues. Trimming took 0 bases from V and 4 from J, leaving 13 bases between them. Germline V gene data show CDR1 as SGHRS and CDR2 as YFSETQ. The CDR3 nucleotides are TGCGCCAGCAGCTTGGCGGCTTCGACTTCCTATGGCTACACCTTC. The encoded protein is CASSLAASTSYGYTF. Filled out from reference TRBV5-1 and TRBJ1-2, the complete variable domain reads KAGVTQTPRYLIKTRGQQVTLSCSPISGHRSVSWYQQTPGQGLQFLFEYFSETQRNKGNFPGRFSGRQFSNSRSEMNVSTLELGDSALYLCASSLAASTSYGYTFGSGTRLTVV.